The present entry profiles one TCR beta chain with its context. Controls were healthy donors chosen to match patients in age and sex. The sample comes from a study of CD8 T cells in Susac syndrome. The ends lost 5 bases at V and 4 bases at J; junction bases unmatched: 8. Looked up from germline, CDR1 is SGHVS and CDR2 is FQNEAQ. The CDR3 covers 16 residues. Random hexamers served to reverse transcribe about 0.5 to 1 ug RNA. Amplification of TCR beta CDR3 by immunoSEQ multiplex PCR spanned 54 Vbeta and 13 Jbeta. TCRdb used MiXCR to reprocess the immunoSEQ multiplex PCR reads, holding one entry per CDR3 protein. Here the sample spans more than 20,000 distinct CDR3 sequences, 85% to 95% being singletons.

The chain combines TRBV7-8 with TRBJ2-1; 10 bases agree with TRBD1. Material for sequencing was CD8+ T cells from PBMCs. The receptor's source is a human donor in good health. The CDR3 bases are TGTGCCAGCAGCGGGACAGGGGTTATTTGGTACAATGAGCAGTTCTTC. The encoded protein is CASSGTGVIWYNEQFF.